This entry lists 3 T cell receptor beta chains sequenced from one sample in a study of cytomegalovirus exposure and HLA in healthy donors. Researchers ran the PCR with 60 Vbeta and 13 Jbeta primers. TCRdb's table, derived via immunoSEQ multiplex PCR, lists solely in-frame clones and lacks some. The sample records roughly 100,000 clones, approximately 69% being singletons. The sequenced sample was PBMCs. The receptors stem from a man aged 25-45 years in good health and CMV-seronegative.

This sequence joins TRBV18 and TRBJ2-2; D might be TRBD1 (6 bases). The CDR3 is 15 amino acids. The germline V gene encodes CDR1 KGHSH and CDR2 LQKENI. V lost 4 bases to trimming and J lost 3 bases, with 12 bases between them. The CDR3 here is CASSLQGVDTGELFF. The CDR3 DNA follows: TGTGCCAGCTCACTACAGGGTGTCGACACCGGGGAGCTGTTTTTT.

V is TRBV5-4 and J is TRBJ2-3; possible D gene TRBD2, 6 bases. The CDR3 loop spans 15 amino acids. Germline V CDR1 and CDR2: SGHNT, YYREEE (reference sequence). Trimming left V 4 bases short and J 0 bases short, with 12 bases between. The CDR3 sequence: CASSLPGTSTDTQYF. The CDR3 nucleotides are TGTGCCAGCAGCCTACCCGGGACTAGCACAGATACGCAGTATTTT. The full variable domain, its missing parts supplied by reference TRBV5-4 and TRBJ2-3, is ETGVTQSPTHLIKTRGQQVTLRCSSQSGHNTVSWYQQALGQGPQFIFQYYREEENGRGNFPPRFSGLQFPNYSSELNVNALELDDSALYLCASSLPGTSTDTQYFGPGTRLTVL.

In nucleotides, the CDR3 is TGTGCCAGCAGCCAGGCAGGGATGAACACTGAAGCTTTCTTT. It encodes CASSQAGMNTEAFF. This rearrangement joins TRBV14 to TRBJ1-1, with D perhaps TRBD1 (5 bases). Germline V gene sequence: CDR1 SGHDN, CDR2 FVKESK. The V end was cut by 3 bases, the J end by 0 bases, with 8 bases between. The CDR3 consists of 14 residues.